Following are 26 T cell receptor beta chains from one sample sequenced in a study of Graves' ophthalmopathy and Graves' hyperthyroidism. Investigators amplified TCR beta CDR3 regions from RNA transcripts. RT-PCR in the first round used HTBI primers; a second-round multiplex PCR followed. TCRdb called the multiplex PCR reads again in MiXCR, with one record for every CDR3 protein. The sample comprises roughly 400,000 distinct CDR3 sequences, about 16% of which are singletons, and about 7% rests with the top ten. The sequenced material came from peripheral blood. These TCRs come from a woman under 30 with stable Graves' hyperthyroidism.

The chain has TRBV12-3 or TRBV12-4 and TRBJ1-2; D uncertain. The V end was cut by 6 bases, the J end by 9 bases, with 14 bases between. This CDR3 is built from 12 residues. For the CDR3, the DNA is TGTGCCAGCAGCCTAGACCCCGGGAGCTACACCTTC. Protein product: CASSLDPGSYTF.

As regards this clonotype: This sequence may be a read error, since a much larger clone differs from it by one base. The CDR3 ends on some other residue instead of the conserved phenylalanine or tryptophan, so this is likely a read error. The rearrangement joins TRBV6-2 or TRBV6-3 to TRBJ2-6; D ambiguous. Germline V gene data show CDR1 as MNHEY and CDR2 as SVGEGT. The CDR3 consists of 14 residues. V was clipped by 3 bases and J by 2 bases, with 5 bases between them. CDR3 in DNA: TGTGCCAGCAGTTATCAGACTGGGGCCAACGTCCTGACTCTC. The encoded protein is CASSYQTGANVLTL.

This clonotype has ten or more counts. The chain joins TRBV12-5 to TRBJ2-7; D not resolved. Trimming stripped 5 bases from V and 3 bases from J, with 5 bases between. From germline, CDR1 is LGHNT and CDR2 FRNRAP. The CDR3 contains 11 residues. CDR3 amino acids: CASGASYEQYF. CDR3 nucleotides: TGTGCTAGTGGTGCGAGCTACGAGCAGTACTTC.

The table lists this clonotype with many counts. The gene calls are TRBV7-2 and TRBJ2-4; D may correspond to TRBD1 or TRBD2 (6 bases each). Germline CDR1 and CDR2: SGHTA and FQGNSA. The CDR3 has 18 amino acids. Between the trimmed V and J ends, which lost 0 bases and 1 base, there was a span of 16 bases. DNA for the CDR3: TGTGCCAGCAGCTTAGCTTGGTCGGGGGCGGGTGCCAAAAACATTCAGTACTTC. As protein: CASSLAWSGAGAKNIQYF.

This clonotype showed up many times. The CDR3 is CASSYSIQGGETQYF. Here the CDR3 DNA reads TGTGCCAGCAGTTACTCGATTCAGGGAGGGGAGACCCAGTACTTC. The chain links TRBV6-5 to TRBJ2-5, with 7 bases lining up with TRBD2. Germline-derived CDR1 and CDR2 are MNHEY and SVGAGI. The CDR3 has 15 residues. Losses at the gene ends were 0 bases for V and 5 bases for J; bases not matched to a gene: 6.

This clonotype occurred many times. This chain links TRBV28 with TRBJ1-3; possibly TRBD1 for D (6 bases). This CDR3 spans 12 amino acids. Germline V gene sequence: CDR1 MDHEN, CDR2 SYDVKM. V was cut by 8 bases and J by 7 bases, with 12 bases left in between. The CDR3 DNA sequence: TGTGCCAGCGGAACAGGGTCGAACACCATATATTTT. Protein sequence: CASGTGSNTIYF.

The table lists this clonotype with many counts. The chain has TRBV9 and TRBJ1-1; 7 bases are shared with TRBD1. CDR3 length equals 14 residues. Per the germline V gene, CDR1 is SGDLS and CDR2 is YYNGEE. J lost 4 bases, V lost 7 bases, and 10 bases had no gene match. The CDR3 DNA reads as TGTGCCAGCGGGACAGCTGACTGGGGCACTGAAGCTTTCTTT. Amino acid sequence: CASGTADWGTEAFF.

This clonotype was found many times. The chain links TRBV3-1 to TRBJ1-1; D possibly corresponds to TRBD1 (6 bases). V shed 0 bases and J shed 5 bases, with 13 bases lying between them. In germline, CDR1 is LGHDT, CDR2 YNNKEL (reference sequence). The CDR3 consists of 15 residues. DNA of the CDR3: TGTGCCAGCAGCCAAGACGCGAGGGGGAATACTGAAGCTTTCTTT. Translation gives CASSQDARGNTEAFF.

This clonotype was counted at least ten times. This rearrangement joins TRBV28 to TRBJ1-5; TRBD1 matches at 7 bases. This CDR3 has 15 amino acids. Germline V lookup: CDR1 MDHEN, CDR2 SYDVKM. Trimming removed 7 bases from V and 2 bases from J; junction bases left unmatched: 8. The CDR3 spells CASTFQGQGNQPQHF. The CDR3 nucleotides are TGTGCCAGCACTTTTCAAGGACAGGGCAATCAGCCCCAGCATTTT.

This clonotype was recorded many times. This sequence joins TRBV20-1 and TRBJ1-1; D perhaps matches TRBD1 (5 bases). CDR3 length equals 13 residues. Germline V gene data show CDR1 as DFQATT and CDR2 as SNEGSKA (reference sequence). The V and J ends lost 7 bases and 1 base respectively, with 13 bases between them. The CDR3 DNA reads TGCAGTGTTGAGCCTACAGGGAACACTGAAGCTTTCTTT. Protein sequence: CSVEPTGNTEAFF.

The genes are TRBV18 and TRBJ2-3; 8 bases map to TRBD2. CDR1 is KGHSH, CDR2 LQKENI, per germline. The CDR3 extends over 16 amino acids. The V gene end was trimmed by 0 bases and the J gene end by 2 bases; junction bases not matched to a gene: 4. CDR3 DNA: TGTGCCAGCTCACCACCGAACGGGGGGGCCACAGATACGCAGTATTTT. Amino acids: CASSPPNGGATDTQYF.

This clonotype was detected many times. The rearrangement joins TRBV6-5 to TRBJ2-2; D may match TRBD1 or TRBD2 (5 bases each). Trimming removed 2 bases from V and 4 bases from J, with 11 bases in between. The CDR3 covers 15 residues. CDR1 and CDR2 from the germline V gene are MNHEY and SVGAGI. CDR3 amino acids: CASSYEGSITGELFF. The CDR3 region has the DNA TGTGCCAGCAGTTACGAGGGGTCGATCACCGGGGAGCTGTTTTTT.

This clonotype was counted ten times or more. Germline is not matched at one junction end, which may reflect a read error. The rearrangement links TRBV7-7 to TRBJ2-2, with D perhaps TRBD2 (6 bases). The CDR3 extends over 15 amino acids. CDR1 and CDR2 from the germline V gene are SSHAT and FNYEAQ (reference sequence). The CDR3 DNA sequence: TGTGCTAGCAGCTCGGGACTTACGAACACCGGGGAGCTGTTTTTT. Its translation is CASSSGLTNTGELFF. The variable domain in full, completed from reference TRBV7-7 and TRBJ2-2, reads GAGVSQSPRYKVTKRGQDVTLRCDPISSHATLYWYQQALGQGPEFLTYFNYEAQPDKSGLPSDRFSAERPEGSISTLTIQRTEQRDSAMYRCASSSGLTNTGELFFGEGSRLTVL.

This clonotype has a count of ten or more. The chain recombines TRBV2 with TRBJ1-1; possible D gene TRBD1, 6 bases. The V end lost 6 bases, the J end lost 4 bases, and 15 bases lay between the germline ends. The CDR3 totals 14 residues. The V gene's germline CDR1 is SNHLY and CDR2 FYNNEI. CDR3 protein: CASRDPDSSTEAFF. DNA for the CDR3: TGTGCCAGCAGAGATCCGGACAGTAGCACTGAAGCTTTCTTT.

This clonotype was recorded at least ten times. The chain carries TRBV12-3 or TRBV12-4 and TRBJ1-2; 7 nucleotides line up with TRBD1. Trimming at V came to 3 bases and at J to 8 bases, leaving 15 bases not matched to a gene. This CDR3 contains 16 residues. CDR3 sequence (DNA): TGTGCCAGCAGTTTCGGGGGGACAGCACGGCAATACGGCTACACCTTC. Protein sequence: CASSFGGTARQYGYTF.

The rearrangement links TRBV6-1 to TRBJ1-1; D perhaps matches TRBD1 (6 bases). Trimming removed 8 bases from V and 4 bases from J, with 17 bases in between. The CDR3 has 14 amino acids. CDR1 and CDR2 (germline): MNHNS, SASEGT. CDR3 sequence: CASGGQGYGTEAFF. In nucleotides, the CDR3 is TGTGCCAGCGGGGGGCAGGGGTATGGCACTGAAGCTTTCTTT.

In its sample, this clonotype was seen many times. Possible read error: a much larger clone is one base away. The J gene is TRBJ1-1, the V gene TRBV12-3 or TRBV12-4; no firm D call. This CDR3 is 11 amino acids long. Trimming stripped 9 bases from V and 0 bases from J, with 5 bases between. The CDR3 reads CASIMNTEAFF. CDR3 bases: TGTGCCAGTATAATGAACACTGAAGCTTTCTTT.

This clonotype was seen at least ten times. This sequence joins TRBV19 and TRBJ1-5; tentative D call: TRBD1 (5 bases). Trimming took off 4 bases at V and 4 bases at J, with 17 bases between the two ends. Looked up from germline, CDR1 is LNHDA and CDR2 is SQIVND (reference sequence). The CDR3 spans 16 residues. As DNA, the CDR3 is TGTGCCAGTAGTAGGGGGGAGACAGTAAAGAATCAGCCCCAGCATTTT. It yields the protein CASSRGETVKNQPQHF.

There are a few counts of this clonotype. Here the CDR3 reads CSAPPASGALIGELFF. The CDR3 DNA reads TGCAGTGCTCCCCCCGCTAGCGGGGCCCTTATCGGGGAGCTGTTTTTT. The gene calls are TRBV20-1 and TRBJ2-2; 9 bases line up with TRBD2. CDR1 and CDR2 (germline): DFQATT, SNEGSKA (reference sequence). This CDR3 has 16 residues. The trim removed 5 bases at V and 7 bases at J, leaving 14 bases unmatched.

The chain employs TRBV11-2 and TRBJ2-5, with 7 bases that match TRBD2. Germline CDR1 reads SGHAT; CDR2 reads FQNNGV. The trim removed 4 bases at V and 4 bases at J, leaving 6 bases unmatched. The CDR3 is 14 amino acids. In DNA, the CDR3 is TGTGCCAGCAGCTACCCATTAGCGGGAGAGACCCAGTACTTC. It is translated as CASSYPLAGETQYF.

In its sample, this clonotype was seen many times. The chain is built from TRBV24-1 and TRBJ2-5; 10 nucleotides line up with TRBD1. V was clipped by 4 bases and J by 5 bases; unmatched bases: 6. The CDR3 is made up of 15 amino acids. Germline V gene lookup returns CDR1 KGHDR and CDR2 SFDVKD. The CDR3 reads CATSDRTGGGETQYF. The CDR3 nucleotides read TGTGCCACCAGTGACCGGACAGGGGGTGGTGAGACCCAGTACTTC.

In this sample, this clonotype turned up many times. V gene TRBV20-1 combines with J gene TRBJ1-1; the D is unclear. Germline lookup yields CDR1 DFQATT and CDR2 SNEGSKA (reference sequence). The V gene lost 2 bases and the J gene lost 0 bases, with 10 bases spanning the gap. CDR3 length equals 14 residues. The CDR3, as DNA: TGCAGTGCTAGACCTGGGATCTTGAACACTGAAGCTTTCTTT. This encodes CSARPGILNTEAFF.

V gene TRBV11-3 combines with J gene TRBJ1-1; no definite D call. CDR3 length: 15 amino acids. V was cut by 5 bases and J by 0 bases, with 13 bases left in between. Germline CDR1 is SGHNT and CDR2 is YENEEA. CDR3 sequence reads: CASSTPDIMNTEAFF. The CDR3 coding sequence is TGTGCCAGCAGCACCCCTGACATTATGAACACTGAAGCTTTCTTT.

This clonotype has ten or more counts. The rearrangement uses TRBV11-3 and TRBJ2-2; D remains unclear. The CDR3 consists of 14 residues. Trimming took 5 bases from V and 2 from J, leaving 9 bases between them. Germline CDR1 SGHNT, CDR2 YENEEA. Here the CDR3 reads CASSPHTNTGELFF. The CDR3 DNA is TGTGCCAGCAGCCCCCATACCAACACCGGGGAGCTGTTTTTT.

This clonotype has at least ten counts. The genes are TRBV7-2 and TRBJ2-5, with 10 nucleotides matching TRBD2. The V and J ends lost 4 bases and 2 bases, in that order; junction bases with no gene match: 7. In germline, CDR1 is SGHTA, CDR2 FQGNSA. The CDR3 has 16 residues. DNA for the CDR3: TGTGCCAGCAGCTCTGCGGGACTAGCGCTACAAGAGACCCAGTACTTC. Protein sequence: CASSSAGLALQETQYF.

The chain uses TRBV7-6 and TRBJ2-7; D is uncertain. This CDR3 comprises 14 residues. CDR1 SGHVS and CDR2 FNYEAQ come from the germline V gene. Between the trimmed V and J ends, which lost 2 bases and 0 bases, there was a span of 8 bases. CDR3 sequence reads: CASSLSQSSYEQYF. CDR3 bases: TGTGCCAGCAGCTTATCACAGTCCTCCTACGAGCAGTACTTC.